This TCR beta chain was sequenced during a study of a mutant IDH1 vaccine in newly diagnosed glioma. General observations from the study: The authors found pseudoprogression apparently unrelated to changes in top peripheral T cell clonotypes.

Comment on this clone: Its antigen is as yet unknown.

The time point denotes: week 47, end of study. All doses held 300 ug of mutant IDH1 20-mer peptide, with topical imiquimod. Measured with immunoSEQ multiplex PCR; TCRdb has only the in-frame clones, and not every one. The table has about 67,000 clones, around 86% seen once. The germline V and J ends were trimmed by 6 bases and 3 bases, with 21 bases remaining between them. Germline loops: CDR1 SGHNT, CDR2 YYREEE (reference sequence). The CDR3 covers 16 residues. The receptor was isolated from a man in his thirties or forties with glioma. V usage is TRBV5-4 and J usage is TRBJ1-2; tentatively, D is TRBD1 (6 bases). This specimen consisted of PBMCs, obtained from a glioma patient whose treatment included an IDH1 peptide vaccine. CDR3 amino acids: CASTQRGSLIYYGYTF. The CDR3 nucleotides read TGTGCCAGCACCCAAAGGGGGTCCCTCATTTACTATGGCTACACCTTC.